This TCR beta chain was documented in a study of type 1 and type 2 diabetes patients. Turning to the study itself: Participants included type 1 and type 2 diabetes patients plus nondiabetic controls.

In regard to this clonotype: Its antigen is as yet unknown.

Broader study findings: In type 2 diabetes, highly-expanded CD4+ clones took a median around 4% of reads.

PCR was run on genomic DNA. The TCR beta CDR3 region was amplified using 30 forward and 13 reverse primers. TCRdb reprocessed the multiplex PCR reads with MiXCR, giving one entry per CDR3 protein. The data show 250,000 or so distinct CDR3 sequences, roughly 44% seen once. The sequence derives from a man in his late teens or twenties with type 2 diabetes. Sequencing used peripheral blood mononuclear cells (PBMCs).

For the CDR3, the DNA is TGCAGCGTTGAGAGTGGCTATGGCTACACCTTC. It encodes CSVESGYGYTF. The rearrangement uses TRBV29-1 and TRBJ1-2; D is undetermined. V lost 3 bases, J lost 4 bases, and 6 bases lay in between. This CDR3 is built from 11 residues. From germline, CDR1 is SQVTM and CDR2 ANQGSEA.